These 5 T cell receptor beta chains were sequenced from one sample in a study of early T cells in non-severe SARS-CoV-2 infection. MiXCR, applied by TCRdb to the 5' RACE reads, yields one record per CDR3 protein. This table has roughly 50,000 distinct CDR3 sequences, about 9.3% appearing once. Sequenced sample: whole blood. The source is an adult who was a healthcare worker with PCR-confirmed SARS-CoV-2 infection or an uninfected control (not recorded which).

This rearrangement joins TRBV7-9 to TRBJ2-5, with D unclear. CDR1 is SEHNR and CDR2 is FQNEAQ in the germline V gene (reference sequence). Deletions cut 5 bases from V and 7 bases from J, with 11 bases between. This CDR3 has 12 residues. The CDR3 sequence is CASSNNLRTQYF. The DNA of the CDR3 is TGTGCCAGCAGCAACAACTTGAGGACCCAGTACTTC.

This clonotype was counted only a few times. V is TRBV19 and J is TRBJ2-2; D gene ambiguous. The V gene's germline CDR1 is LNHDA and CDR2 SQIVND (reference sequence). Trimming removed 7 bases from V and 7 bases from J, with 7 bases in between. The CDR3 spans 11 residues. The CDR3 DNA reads TGTGCCAGTATTTCGGGCGGGGAGCTGTTTTTT. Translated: CASISGGELFF.

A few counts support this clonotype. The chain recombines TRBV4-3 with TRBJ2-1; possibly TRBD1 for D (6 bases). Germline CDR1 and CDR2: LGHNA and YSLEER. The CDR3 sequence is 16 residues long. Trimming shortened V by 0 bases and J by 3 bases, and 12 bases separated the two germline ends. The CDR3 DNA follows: TGCGCCAGCAGCCAAGATTGGGCACAGGGCTACAATGAGCAGTTCTTC. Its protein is CASSQDWAQGYNEQFF.

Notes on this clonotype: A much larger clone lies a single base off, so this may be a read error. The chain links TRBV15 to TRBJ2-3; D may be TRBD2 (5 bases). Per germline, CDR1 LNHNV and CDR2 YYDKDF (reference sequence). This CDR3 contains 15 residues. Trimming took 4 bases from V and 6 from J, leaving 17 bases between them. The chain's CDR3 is CATSTPGRIADTQYF. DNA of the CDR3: TGTGCCACCAGCACCCCGGGAAGGATAGCGGATACGCAGTATTTT.

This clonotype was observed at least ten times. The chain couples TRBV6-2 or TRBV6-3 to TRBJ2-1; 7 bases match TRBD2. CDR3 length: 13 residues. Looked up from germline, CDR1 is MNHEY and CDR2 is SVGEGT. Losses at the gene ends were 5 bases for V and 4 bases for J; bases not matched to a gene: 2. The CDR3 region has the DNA TGTGCCAGCAGTACGGGACTATACAATGAGCAGTTCTTC. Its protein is CASSTGLYNEQFF.